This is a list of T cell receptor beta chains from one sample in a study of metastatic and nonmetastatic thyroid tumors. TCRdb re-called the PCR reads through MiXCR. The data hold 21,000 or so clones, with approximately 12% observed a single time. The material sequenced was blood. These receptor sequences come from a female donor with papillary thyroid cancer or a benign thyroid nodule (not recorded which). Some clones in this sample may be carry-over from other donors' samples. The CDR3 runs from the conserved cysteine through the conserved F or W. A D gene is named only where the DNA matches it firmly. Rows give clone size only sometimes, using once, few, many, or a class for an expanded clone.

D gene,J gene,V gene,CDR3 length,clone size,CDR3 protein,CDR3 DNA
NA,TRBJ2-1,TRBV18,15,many,CASSPLDGQNNEQFF,TGTGCCAGCTCACCACTCGACGGACAGAACAATGAGCAGTTCTTC
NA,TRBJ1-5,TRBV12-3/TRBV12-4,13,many,CASNSGRNQPQHF,TGTGCCAGCAACTCTGGGAGGAATCAGCCCCAGCATTTT
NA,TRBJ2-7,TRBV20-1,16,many,CSARDPGRQAAYEQYF,TGCAGTGCTAGAGATCCGGGACGCCAAGCCGCCTACGAGCAGTACTTC
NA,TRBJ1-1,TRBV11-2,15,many,CASSLDGGMNTEAFF,TGTGCCAGCAGCTTAGATGGGGGGATGAACACTGAAGCTTTCTTT
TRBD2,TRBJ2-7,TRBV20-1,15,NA,CSAKPGVAGVGEQYF,TGCAGTGCCAAACCGGGGGTAGCGGGAGTGGGCGAGCAGTACTTC
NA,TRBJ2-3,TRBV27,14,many,CASSLRQLTDTQYF,TGTGCCAGCAGTTTAAGACAGCTCACAGATACGCAGTATTTT
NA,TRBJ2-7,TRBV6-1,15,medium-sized,CASSAEAGTSHEQYF,TGTGCCAGCAGCGCAGAAGCCGGGACGTCCCACGAGCAGTACTTC
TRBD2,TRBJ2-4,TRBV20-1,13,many,CSASGRLKNIQYF,TGCAGTGCCAGCGGGAGATTAAAAAACATTCAGTACTTC
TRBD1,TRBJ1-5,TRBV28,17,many,CASSLPVEGQGNQPQHF,TGTGCCAGCAGTTTACCCGTGGAGGGACAGGGTAATCAGCCCCAGCATTTT
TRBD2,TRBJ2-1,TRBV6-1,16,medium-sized,CASSLNSGGAYNEQFF,TGTGCCAGCAGTCTTAATAGCGGGGGGGCGTACAATGAGCAGTTCTTC
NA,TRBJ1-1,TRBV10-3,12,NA,CAISGANTEALF,TGTGCAATCAGTGGAGCAAACACTGAAGCTTTATTT
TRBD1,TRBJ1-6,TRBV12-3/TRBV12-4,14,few,CVISPTGRNSPLHF,TGTGTCATCAGCCCGACAGGGCGGAATTCACCCCTCCACTTT
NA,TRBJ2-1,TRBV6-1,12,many,CASGLLYNEQFF,TGTGCCAGCGGACTCCTATACAATGAGCAGTTCTTC
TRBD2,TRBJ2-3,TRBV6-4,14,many,CASSKRGDADTQYF,TGTGCCAGCTCAAAGCGGGGAGACGCAGATACGCAGTATTTT
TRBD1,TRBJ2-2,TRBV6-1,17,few,CASSPIVGDRDTGELFF,TGTGCCAGCAGTCCCATAGTGGGAGACAGGGACACCGGGGAGCTGTTTTTT
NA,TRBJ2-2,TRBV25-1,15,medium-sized,CASSELGKDTGELFF,TGTGCCAGCAGTGAACTAGGGAAGGACACCGGGGAGCTGTTTTTT
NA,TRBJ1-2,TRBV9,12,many,CASSVAQYGYTF,TGTGCCAGCAGCGTAGCCCAATATGGCTACACCTTC
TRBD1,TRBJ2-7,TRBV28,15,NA,CASTEGRQGGHEQYF,TGTGCCAGCACCGAGGGACGACAGGGGGGCCACGAGCAGTACTTC
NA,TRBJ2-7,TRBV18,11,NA,CASSPDYEQYF,TGTGCCAGCTCACCAGATTACGAGCAGTACTTC
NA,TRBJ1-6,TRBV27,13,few,CASSVRANSPLHF,TGTGCCAGCTCTGTGAGGGCGAATTCACCCCTCCACTTT
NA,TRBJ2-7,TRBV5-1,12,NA,CASRPNSYEQYF,TGCGCCAGCCGCCCTAACTCCTACGAGCAGTACTTC
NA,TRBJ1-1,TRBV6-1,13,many,CASSETVNTEAFF,TGTGCCAGCAGTGAGACAGTGAACACTGAAGCTTTCTTT
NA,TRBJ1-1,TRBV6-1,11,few,CASQGNNESFF,TGTGCCAGCCAAGGAAACAATGAATCTTTCTTT
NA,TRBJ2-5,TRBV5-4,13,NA,CASSLGERETQYF,TGTGCCAGCAGCTTGGGCGAAAGAGAGACCCAGTACTTC
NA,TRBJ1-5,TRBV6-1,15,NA,CASSRVGILGQPQHF,TGTGCCAGCAGTAGAGTAGGGATCCTGGGGCAGCCCCAGCATTTT
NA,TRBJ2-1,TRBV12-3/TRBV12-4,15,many,CASKKTPVSYNEQFF,TGTGCCAGCAAAAAAACGCCGGTCTCCTACAATGAGCAGTTCTTC
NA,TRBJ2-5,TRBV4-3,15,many,CASSQAWGGKETQYF,TGCGCCAGCAGCCAAGCGTGGGGGGGCAAAGAGACCCAGTACTTC
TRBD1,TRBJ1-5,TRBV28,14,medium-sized,CASSSQGGEQPQHF,TGTGCCAGCAGTTCACAGGGGGGAGAACAGCCCCAGCATTTT